These T cell receptor beta chains were read from a single sample in a study of technical replicates of blood from a few donors. Produced via immunoSEQ multiplex PCR; TCRdb's table is partial and in-frame only. The sample shows about 100,000 clones, approximately 95% of them seen only once. Sample: T cells isolated from PBMCs. These receptors were collected from a human donor in good health. Each CDR3 is given with its conserved first and last residue. The D gene is left open where the match is weak. Some rows mark clone size as missing; the rest say once, few, many or name a class of expanded clone.

d_call j_call v_call clone_size cdr3_nt cdr3_aa
- TRBJ1-2 TRBV9 - TGTGCCAGCAGCGCTACCCCTGGTGATCCAACCTACGGCTACACCTTC CASSATPGDPTYGYTF
- TRBJ1-5 TRBV5-5 - TGTGCCAGCAGCCCCCAAGGGGCGAGCAATCAGCCCCAGCATTTT CASSPQGASNQPQHF
- TRBJ2-7 TRBV5-6 - TGTGCCAGCAGCTCGGTGGTCGAGCAGTACTTC CASSSVVEQYF
- TRBJ1-3 TRBV9 - TGTGCCAGCAGCGTAGGGTCCAGGAACTCTGGAAACACCATATATTTT CASSVGSRNSGNTIYF
TRBD2 TRBJ2-7 TRBV14 - TGTGCCAGCAGCCAGGGGGACTACCACCCCTACGAGCAGTACTTC CASSQGDYHPYEQYF
- TRBJ1-1 TRBV5-1 once TGCGCCAGCAGCTTGGCCGTGAACACTGAAGCTTTCTTT CASSLAVNTEAFF
- TRBJ1-2 TRBV9 - TGTGCCAGCAGCGTTGGGGGGATTTATGGCTACACCTTC CASSVGGIYGYTF
- TRBJ2-1 TRBV5-1 - TGCGCCAGCAGCTTGCCGCAGGATTACAATGAGCAGTTCTTC CASSLPQDYNEQFF
TRBD2 TRBJ2-3 TRBV7-2 - TGTGCCAGCAGCTTAAAGCCTAGCGGGAACACAGATACGCAGTATTTT CASSLKPSGNTDTQYF
- TRBJ2-1 TRBV25-1 - TGTGCCAGCCGCGGATTTAAGGATGAGCAGTTCTTC CASRGFKDEQFF
- TRBJ2-1 TRBV30 - TGTGCCTGGAGTGCCGCGTTTTACAATGAGCAGTTCTTC CAWSAAFYNEQFF
TRBD2 TRBJ2-3 TRBV18 - TGTGCCAGCTCATCTTGGACTAGCGAAAGCACAGATACGCAGTATTTT CASSSWTSESTDTQYF
TRBD2 TRBJ2-7 TRBV4-1 - TGCGCCAGCAGCCAATTTAGCGGGAAGGACTCCTACGAGCAGTACTTC CASSQFSGKDSYEQYF
- TRBJ2-5 TRBV5-1 - TGCGCCAGCAGCTTGATTAGTGTCCCAAGCTCGGAGACCCAGTACTTC CASSLISVPSSETQYF
- TRBJ2-6 TRBV28 - TGTGCCAGCAGTTTGTTAGCGGCTGGGGCCAACGTCCTGACTTTC CASSLLAAGANVLTF
TRBD1 TRBJ2-7 TRBV15 - TGTGCCACCAGCCAGGACAGGGACCCCTACGAGCAGTACTTC CATSQDRDPYEQYF
- TRBJ2-7 TRBV12-5 - TGTGCTAGTGGTCCCACACCCTACGAGCAGTACTTC CASGPTPYEQYF
TRBD2 TRBJ2-7 TRBV10-2 - TGCGCCAGCAGCCCCGGGACTAGCGGCTCCTACGAGCAGTACTTC CASSPGTSGSYEQYF
- TRBJ2-7 TRBV21-1 - TGTGCCAGCAGCAAAGAAATTAGCGGGATGTCCTACGAGCAGTACTTC CASSKEISGMSYEQYF
- TRBJ2-1 TRBV11-2 few TGTGCCAGCAGCTTCCCGGGAGTGGATGAGCAGTTCTTC CASSFPGVDEQFF
- TRBJ1-1 TRBV18 - TGTGCCAGCTCATTTATAGGTTACAGGGCCACTGAAGCTTTCTTT CASSFIGYRATEAFF
- TRBJ2-7 TRBV4-3 once TGCGCCAGCAGCCACCCCTCGGGCGAGCAGTACTTC CASSHPSGEQYF
- TRBJ2-7 TRBV4-2 - TGTGCCAGCAGCCAAGAACTAGCTTACGAGCAGTACTTC CASSQELAYEQYF
TRBD2 TRBJ2-3 TRBV5-1 - TGCGCCAGCAGCCCTCAGCGGGAGGGCCTTATGAATACGCAGTATTTT CASSPQREGLMNTQYF
TRBD2 TRBJ2-3 TRBV4-3 - TGCGCCAGCAGCTTCGAGGGCGGGAGGGCAGATACGCAGTATTTT CASSFEGGRADTQYF
- TRBJ1-1 TRBV5-1 - TGCGCCAGCAGCTTGACAGGGATTGGGGACACTGAAGCTTTCTTT CASSLTGIGDTEAFF
TRBD1 TRBJ1-1 TRBV2 - TGTGCCAGCTATAGATCAGGGGGCTGGACTGAAGCTTTCTTT CASYRSGGWTEAFF
TRBD2 TRBJ2-1 TRBV7-2 - TGTGCCAGCAGCAGTGGGACTAGCGGGAGGGCCTCCTACAATGAGCAGTTCTTC CASSSGTSGRASYNEQFF
TRBD1 TRBJ1-1 TRBV6-6 - TGTGCCAGTACGACAGGGGGTCTTGAAGCTTTCTTT CASTTGGLEAFF
- TRBJ2-3 TRBV2 - TGTGCCAGCAGTCCTTATCGACAGGTCCCAGATACGCAGTATTTT CASSPYRQVPDTQYF
TRBD1 TRBJ1-1 TRBV13 - TGTGCCAGCAGTTCCGGGACAGGGGCACTAGAAGCTTTCTTT CASSSGTGALEAFF
TRBD1 TRBJ1-5 TRBV7-2 - TGTGCCAGCAGCTTTTGGACAGGGGTGAATCAGCCCCAGCATTTT CASSFWTGVNQPQHF
TRBD2 TRBJ2-7 TRBV7-2 - TGTGCCAGCAGCGAGTCTAGCGGGAGTGCCTACGAGCAGTACTTC CASSESSGSAYEQYF
TRBD2 TRBJ2-1 TRBV19 - TGTGCCAGTAAGGGACTAGCGGGAGTGGGCAATGAGCAGTTCTTC CASKGLAGVGNEQFF
TRBD2 TRBJ2-3 TRBV9 - TGTGCCAGCAGCGTTGGGATCACGGGAGGGCGAGATACGCAGTATTTT CASSVGITGGRDTQYF
- TRBJ1-2 TRBV5-1 - TGCGCCAGCAGCTTGGTGTTCCGCCGGGGCTATGGCTACACCTTC CASSLVFRRGYGYTF
TRBD2 TRBJ2-1 TRBV9 once TGTGCCAGCAGCTTTCCCTCTGGGACTAGCGGGAGGGCGGAACACAATGAGCAGTTCTTC CASSFPSGTSGRAEHNEQFF
- TRBJ1-2 TRBV18 - TGTGCCAGCTCTCCGAGGACACTGGGAGGCTACACCTTC CASSPRTLGGYTF
- TRBJ1-1 TRBV6-5 - TGTGCCAGCAGTTACTCGTTTCCAACTAACACTGAAGCTTTCTTT CASSYSFPTNTEAFF
- TRBJ1-1 TRBV9 - TGTGCCAGCAGCGTAGCCGGACAATACACTGAAGCTTTCTTT CASSVAGQYTEAFF
TRBD2 TRBJ2-1 TRBV7-2 - TGTGCCAGCAGGCCTACTAGCGGGAACAGTAATGAGCAGTTCTTC CASRPTSGNSNEQFF
- TRBJ1-1 TRBV30 few TGTGCCGCATCTTTACACACCGTGAACACTGAAGCTTTCTTT CAASLHTVNTEAFF
TRBD1 TRBJ1-4 TRBV4-2 - TGTGCCAGCAGCCAAGATGACAGGGGGTCAACTAATGAAAAACTGTTTTTT CASSQDDRGSTNEKLFF
- TRBJ2-7 TRBV27 - TGTGCCAGCAGTTTATCTCATATACTGAGCTCCTACGAGCAGTACTTC CASSLSHILSSYEQYF
TRBD1 TRBJ2-7 TRBV13 once TGTGCCAGCAGCTTAAGGACAGGGAGCTCCTACGAGCAGTACTTC CASSLRTGSSYEQYF
- TRBJ1-3 TRBV6-5 - TGTGCCAGCAGCCCCATCCGGGTAACTGGAAACACCATATATTTT CASSPIRVTGNTIYF